This TCR beta chain appears in the sequencing data of a study of blood T cells in healthy people across ages. Together with a sample-barcoded 5' primer, a J-beta primer mix was included in a second PCR lasting 7 to 11 cycles. MiXCR was run by TCRdb on the 5' RACE reads, yielding one entry per CDR3 protein. Among 540,000 or so distinct CDR3 sequences listed, 20% to 30% were seen once. Donors each provided 7.5 to 10 milliliters of peripheral blood. Regarding this clonotype: A junction end diverges from the germline sequence, so it may reflect a read error.

This CDR3 is built from 16 residues. Looked up from germline, CDR1 is MDHEN and CDR2 is SYDVKM. Separately, the same data were catalogued under a study of T cells of mothers and their children. As that report states: All donors were healthy and Caucasian; they were a few mothers and their six children.

The source of this sequence is a boy aged 10-17 years in good health. The genes are TRBV28 and TRBJ2-1, with TRBD2 identical over 8 bases. Sequencing input: blood. The CDR3, as DNA: TGTGCCAGCAGTACAAGGACTAGCCCGACTAACAATGAGCACTTCTTC. Its translation: CASSTRTSPTNNEHFF.